This is a list of T cell receptor beta chains from one sample in a study of CXCR3-negative and CXCR3-positive naive CD8 T cells. TCRdb reprocessed the 5' RACE reads, with one entry per CDR3 protein and no DNA. Recorded for this sample: roughly 90,000 distinct CDR3 sequences. Sequencing was done on a sample of naive CXCR3- CD8+ T cells from blood. The origin of the receptors is a human donor in good health. Some clones in this sample may be carry-over from other donors' samples. Both conserved end residues are part of each CDR3. Fields, in order: V gene, J gene, CDR3 protein.

v_call: TRBV20-1; j_call: TRBJ2-4; cdr3_aa: CSARVFAGHEGNIQYF
v_call: TRBV7-9; j_call: TRBJ2-7; cdr3_aa: CASSFHLAAYEQYF
v_call: TRBV28; j_call: TRBJ1-5; cdr3_aa: CASSSGQGARQPQHF
v_call: TRBV10-3; j_call: TRBJ1-1; cdr3_aa: CAISETQAEAFF
v_call: TRBV15; j_call: TRBJ2-1; cdr3_aa: CATSSIQVNEQFF
v_call: TRBV5-1; j_call: TRBJ2-7; cdr3_aa: CASSPWDSVYEQYF
v_call: TRBV25-1; j_call: TRBJ1-1; cdr3_aa: CASSPGWTEAFF
v_call: TRBV5-1; j_call: TRBJ2-1; cdr3_aa: CASARLQLAGVSYNEQFF
v_call: TRBV5-1; j_call: TRBJ1-6; cdr3_aa: CASSLTFRESPLHF
v_call: TRBV7-9; j_call: TRBJ2-2; cdr3_aa: CASSLLSGMRTGELFF
v_call: TRBV12-3/TRBV12-4; j_call: TRBJ2-6; cdr3_aa: CASLQVAGANVLTF